The T cell receptor beta chain described here comes from a study of blood T cell repertoires in COVID-19. Per the authors' pipeline: Scientists estimated how many nucleated cells there were by amplifying reference gene primers. Sequencing used immunoSEQ multiplex PCR; TCRdb keeps in-frame clones, though not all of them. V, J and clone size were drawn from that table, and D and trimming were deduced from the DNA. The repertoire holds roughly 50,000 clones, with about 91% as singletons. Germline V gene sequence: CDR1 SNHLY, CDR2 FYNNEI. V was trimmed by 1 base and J by 8 bases, leaving 8 bases between them. The CDR3 runs 12 residues.

The J gene is TRBJ1-2, the V gene TRBV2; D is unclear. The TCR originated in an older woman with active COVID-19. Sequenced sample: peripheral blood. In DNA, the CDR3 is TGTGCCAGCAGTGAAGTCGGGAACGGCTACACCTTC. The encoded protein is CASSEVGNGYTF.